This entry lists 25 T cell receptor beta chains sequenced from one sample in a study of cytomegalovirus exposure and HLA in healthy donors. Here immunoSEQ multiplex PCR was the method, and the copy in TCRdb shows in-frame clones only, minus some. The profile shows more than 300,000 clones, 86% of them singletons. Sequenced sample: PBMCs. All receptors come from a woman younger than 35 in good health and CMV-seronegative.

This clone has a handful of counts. The CDR3 loop reads CASSLADGSGANVLTF. CDR3 nucleotides: TGTGCCAGCAGTTTAGCGGATGGCTCTGGGGCCAACGTCCTGACTTTC. This chain links TRBV28 with TRBJ2-6, with unresolved D. From germline, CDR1 is MDHEN and CDR2 SYDVKM. This CDR3 has 16 amino acids. Trimming cost V 2 bases and J 0 bases, with 8 bases left between them.

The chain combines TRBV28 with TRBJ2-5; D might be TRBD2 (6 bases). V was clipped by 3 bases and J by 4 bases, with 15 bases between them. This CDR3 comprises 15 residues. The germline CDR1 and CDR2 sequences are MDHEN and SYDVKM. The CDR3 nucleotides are TGTGCCAGCAGTTTTGGAGCGGGCCTTCCAGAGACCCAGTACTTC. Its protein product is CASSFGAGLPETQYF.

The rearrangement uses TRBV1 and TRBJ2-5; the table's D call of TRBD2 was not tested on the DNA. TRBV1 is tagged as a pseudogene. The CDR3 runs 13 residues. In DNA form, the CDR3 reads TGCACCAGCAGCCAGCACCTGCGGGAGACCCAGTACTTC. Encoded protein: CTSSQHLRETQYF.

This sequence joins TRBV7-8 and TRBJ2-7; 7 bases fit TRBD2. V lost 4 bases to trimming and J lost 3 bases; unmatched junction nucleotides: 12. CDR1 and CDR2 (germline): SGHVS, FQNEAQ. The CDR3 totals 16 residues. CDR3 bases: TGTGCCAGCAGCTACTCCCGCCGGGGGGAGAACTACGAGCAGTACTTC. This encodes CASSYSRRGENYEQYF.

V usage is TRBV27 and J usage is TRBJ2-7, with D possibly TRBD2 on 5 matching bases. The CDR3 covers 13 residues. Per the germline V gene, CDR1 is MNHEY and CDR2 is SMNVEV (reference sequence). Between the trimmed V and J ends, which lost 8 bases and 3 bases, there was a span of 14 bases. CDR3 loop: CASGVGSVYEQYF. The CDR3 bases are TGTGCCAGCGGCGTTGGGAGCGTCTACGAGCAGTACTTC.

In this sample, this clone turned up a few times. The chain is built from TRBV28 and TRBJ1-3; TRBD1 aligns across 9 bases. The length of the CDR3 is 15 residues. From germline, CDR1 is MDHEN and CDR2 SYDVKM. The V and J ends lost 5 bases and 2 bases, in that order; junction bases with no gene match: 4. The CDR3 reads CASSGQGLAGNTIYF. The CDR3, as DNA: TGTGCCAGCAGTGGACAGGGGTTGGCTGGAAACACCATATATTTT.

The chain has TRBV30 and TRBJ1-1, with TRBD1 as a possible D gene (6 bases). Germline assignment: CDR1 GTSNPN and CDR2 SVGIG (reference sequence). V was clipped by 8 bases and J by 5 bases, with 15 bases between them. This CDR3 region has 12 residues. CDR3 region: CARNREGTEAFF. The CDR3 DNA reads TGTGCCCGCAACAGGGAAGGGACTGAAGCTTTCTTT.

The CDR3 bases are TGTGCCACCAGCAGAGGTGGGAGCGTGGACAGCAGTAAAAACACTGAAGCTTTCTTT. The encoded protein is CATSRGGSVDSSKNTEAFF. V usage is TRBV15 and J usage is TRBJ1-1, with D tentatively TRBD1 (6 bases). The V gene lost 1 base and the J gene lost 2 bases, with 23 bases spanning the gap. The CDR3 loop spans 19 amino acids. Germline CDR1 and CDR2: LNHNV and YYDKDF (reference sequence).

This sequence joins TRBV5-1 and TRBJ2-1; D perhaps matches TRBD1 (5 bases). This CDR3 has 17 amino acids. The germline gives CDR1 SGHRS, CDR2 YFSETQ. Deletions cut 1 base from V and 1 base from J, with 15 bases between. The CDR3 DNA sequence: TGCGCCAGCAGCTTGATTGTAGGGGTAGTTTCCTACAATGAGCAGTTCTTC. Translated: CASSLIVGVVSYNEQFF.

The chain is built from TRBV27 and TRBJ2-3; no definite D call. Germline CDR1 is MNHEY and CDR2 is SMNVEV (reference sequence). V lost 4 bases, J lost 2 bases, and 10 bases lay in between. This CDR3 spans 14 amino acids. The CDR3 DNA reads TGTGCCAGCAGTTCGATCAGCGTCACAGATACGCAGTATTTT. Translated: CASSSISVTDTQYF.

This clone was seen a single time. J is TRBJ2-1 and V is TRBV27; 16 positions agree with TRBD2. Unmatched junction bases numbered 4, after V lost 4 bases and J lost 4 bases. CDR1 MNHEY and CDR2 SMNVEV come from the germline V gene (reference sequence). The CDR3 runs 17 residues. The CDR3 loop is CASSSGTSGGAYNEQFF. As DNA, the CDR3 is TGTGCCAGCAGTTCCGGGACTAGCGGGGGGGCATACAATGAGCAGTTCTTC.

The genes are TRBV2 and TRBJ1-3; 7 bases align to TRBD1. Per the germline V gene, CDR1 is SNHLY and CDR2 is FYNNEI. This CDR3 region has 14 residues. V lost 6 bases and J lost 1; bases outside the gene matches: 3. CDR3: CASRATGSGNTIYF. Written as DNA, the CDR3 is TGTGCCAGCAGAGCGACAGGGTCTGGAAACACCATATATTTT.

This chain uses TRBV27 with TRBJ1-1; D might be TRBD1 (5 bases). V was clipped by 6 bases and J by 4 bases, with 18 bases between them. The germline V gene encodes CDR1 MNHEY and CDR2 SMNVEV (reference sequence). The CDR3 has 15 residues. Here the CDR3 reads CASSPSVNGGTEAFF. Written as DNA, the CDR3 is TGTGCCAGCAGCCCAAGCGTAAACGGGGGCACTGAAGCTTTCTTT.

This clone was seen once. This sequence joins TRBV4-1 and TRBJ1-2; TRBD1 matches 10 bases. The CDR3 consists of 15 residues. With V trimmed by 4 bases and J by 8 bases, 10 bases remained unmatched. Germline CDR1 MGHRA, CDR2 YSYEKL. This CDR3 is CASSPSSGTGDGYTF. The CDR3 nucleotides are TGCGCCAGCAGCCCATCGTCAGGGACAGGGGACGGCTACACCTTC.

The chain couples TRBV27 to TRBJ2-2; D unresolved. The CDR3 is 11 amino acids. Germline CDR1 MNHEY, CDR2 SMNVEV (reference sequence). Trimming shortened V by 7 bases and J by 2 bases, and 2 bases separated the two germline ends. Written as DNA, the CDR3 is TGTGCCAGCACTAACACCGGGGAGCTGTTTTTT. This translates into CASTNTGELFF.

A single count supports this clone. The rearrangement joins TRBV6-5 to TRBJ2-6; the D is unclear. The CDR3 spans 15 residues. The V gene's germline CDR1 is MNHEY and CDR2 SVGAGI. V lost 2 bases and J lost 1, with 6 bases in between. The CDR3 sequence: CASSYEHSGANVLTF. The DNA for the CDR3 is TGTGCCAGCAGTTACGAACATTCTGGGGCCAACGTCCTGACTTTC.

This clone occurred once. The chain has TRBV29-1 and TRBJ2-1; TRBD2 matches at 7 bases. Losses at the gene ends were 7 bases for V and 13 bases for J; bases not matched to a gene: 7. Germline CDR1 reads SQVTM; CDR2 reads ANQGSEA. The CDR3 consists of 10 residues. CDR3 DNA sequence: TGCAGCGCTGGGGGGGGGATCCAGTTCTTC. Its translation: CSAGGGIQFF.

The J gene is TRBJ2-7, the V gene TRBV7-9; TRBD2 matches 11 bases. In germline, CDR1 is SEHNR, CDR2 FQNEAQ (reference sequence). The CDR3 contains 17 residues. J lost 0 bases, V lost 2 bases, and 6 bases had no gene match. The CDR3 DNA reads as TGTGCCAGCAGCTTAAAACTAGCGGGAGTAAGCTCCTACGAGCAGTACTTC. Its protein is CASSLKLAGVSSYEQYF.

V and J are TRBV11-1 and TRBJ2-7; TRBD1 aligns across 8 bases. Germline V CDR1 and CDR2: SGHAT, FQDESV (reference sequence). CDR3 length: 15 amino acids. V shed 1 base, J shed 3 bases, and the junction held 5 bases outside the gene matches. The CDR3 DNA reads TGTGCCAGCAGCTTAGACTCCGGGACAGGCTACGAGCAGTACTTC. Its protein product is CASSLDSGTGYEQYF.

The CDR3 loop reads CASTLTGGDSANTGELFF. Written as DNA, the CDR3 is TGTGCCAGCACTCTAACAGGCGGGGACAGTGCGAACACCGGGGAGCTGTTTTTT. The chain employs TRBV28 and TRBJ2-2; D is possibly TRBD1 (7 bases). The CDR3 runs 18 residues. Germline V gives CDR1 MDHEN, CDR2 SYDVKM. Trimming pared 7 bases from V and 0 bases from J, leaving 21 bases between.

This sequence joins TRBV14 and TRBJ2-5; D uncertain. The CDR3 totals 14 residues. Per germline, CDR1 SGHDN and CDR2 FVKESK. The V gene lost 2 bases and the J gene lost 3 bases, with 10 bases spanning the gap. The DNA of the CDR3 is TGTGCCAGCAGCCAAAGGCGGCGGAAAGAGACCCAGTACTTC. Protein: CASSQRRRKETQYF. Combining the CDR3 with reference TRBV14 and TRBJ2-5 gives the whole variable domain EAGVTQFPSHSVIEKGQTVTLRCDPISGHDNLYWYRRVMGKEIKFLLHFVKESKQDESGMPNNRFLAERTGGTYSTLKVQPAELEDSGVYFCASSQRRRKETQYFGPGTRLLVL.

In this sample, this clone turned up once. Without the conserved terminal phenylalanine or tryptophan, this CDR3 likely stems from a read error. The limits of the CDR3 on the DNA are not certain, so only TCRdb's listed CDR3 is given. The CDR3 here is CASSPGSGQGRL. The chain is built from TRBV18 and TRBJ2-3; the table gives TRBD1 as D, unverified against the DNA. Germline CDR1 is KGHSH and CDR2 is LQKENI. Including both end residues, the CDR3 is 12 amino acids long.

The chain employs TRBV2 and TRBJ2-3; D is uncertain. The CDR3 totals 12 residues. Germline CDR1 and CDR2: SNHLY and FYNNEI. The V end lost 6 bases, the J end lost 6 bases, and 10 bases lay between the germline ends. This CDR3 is CASRESVDTQYF. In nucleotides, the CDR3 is TGTGCCAGCAGGGAATCCGTGGATACGCAGTATTTT.

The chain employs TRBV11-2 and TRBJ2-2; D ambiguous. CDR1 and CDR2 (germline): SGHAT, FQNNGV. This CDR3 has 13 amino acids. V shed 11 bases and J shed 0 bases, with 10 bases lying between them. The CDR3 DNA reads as TGTGCCTGCTCCGAGGCGAACACCGGGGAGCTGTTTTTT. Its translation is CACSEANTGELFF.

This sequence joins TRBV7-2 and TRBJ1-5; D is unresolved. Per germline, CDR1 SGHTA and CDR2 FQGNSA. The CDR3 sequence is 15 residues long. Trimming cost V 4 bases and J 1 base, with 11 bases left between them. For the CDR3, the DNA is TGTGCCAGCAGCTATATAGGAGGGAGCAATCAGCCCCAGCATTTT. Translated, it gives CASSYIGGSNQPQHF.